The present T cell receptor beta chain was sequenced within a study of OX40 agonist ivuxolimab in advanced cancers. Study in general: Those enrolled were roughly 80% male, with a mean age of around 55 years and ages from 23 to 79. Broader study findings: At 0.1 to 3.0 mg/kg, CD4+ and CD8+ blood T cells expanded clonally by week 6. Mean expanded clone counts were higher in CD8+ than CD4+ T cells.

Per germline, CDR1 LNHDA and CDR2 SQIVND (reference sequence). The CDR3 covers 13 residues. Trimming took 4 bases from V and 5 from J, leaving 10 bases between them. About this clone itself: No antigen is known for it.

Profiled with immunoSEQ multiplex PCR; TCRdb holds only in-frame clones, not every one. The table has roughly 60,000 clones, roughly 80% seen once. This receptor was obtained from an adult with an advanced solid tumor such as melanoma, head and neck, liver or kidney cancer. This specimen was CD4+ or CD8+ T cells sorted from blood, taken in a trial of the OX40 agonist ivuxolimab. The genes are TRBV19 and TRBJ2-3; D not certain. CDR3 loop: CASSKRGRDTQYF. CDR3 DNA: TGTGCCAGTAGTAAGCGAGGACGAGATACGCAGTATTTT.